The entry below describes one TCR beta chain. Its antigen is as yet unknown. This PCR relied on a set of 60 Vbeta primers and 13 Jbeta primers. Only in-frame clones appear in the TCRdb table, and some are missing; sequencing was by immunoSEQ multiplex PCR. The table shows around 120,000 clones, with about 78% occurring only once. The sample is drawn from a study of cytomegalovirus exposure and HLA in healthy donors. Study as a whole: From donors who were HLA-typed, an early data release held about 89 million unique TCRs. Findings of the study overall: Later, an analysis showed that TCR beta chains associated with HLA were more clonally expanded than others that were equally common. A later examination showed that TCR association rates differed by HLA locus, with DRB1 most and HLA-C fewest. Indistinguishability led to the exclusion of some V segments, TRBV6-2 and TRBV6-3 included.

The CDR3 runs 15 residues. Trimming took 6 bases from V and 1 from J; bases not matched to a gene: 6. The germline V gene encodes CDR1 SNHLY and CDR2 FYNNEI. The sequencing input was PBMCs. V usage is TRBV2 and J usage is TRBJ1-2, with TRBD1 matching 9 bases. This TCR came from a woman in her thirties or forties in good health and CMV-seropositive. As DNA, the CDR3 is TGTGCCAGCAGGGAAACAGGGGGCAGTAACTATGGCTACACCTTC. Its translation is CASRETGGSNYGYTF.